What follows are 15 T cell receptor beta chains derived from one specimen sequenced in a study of CD8+ T cells in alopecia areata. Following RNA extraction, reverse transcription yielded cDNA that acted as the sequencing template. Profiled with immunoSEQ multiplex PCR; TCRdb holds only in-frame clones, not every one. The sample consists of 150,000 to 200,000 clones, roughly 64% of them appearing once. Sample treatment: oral pan-JAK inhibitor, 5-10 mg twice daily. This specimen was CD4+ T cells sorted from blood, taken at week 24, from a patient treated with tofacitinib. These receptors all stem from a human donor with alopecia areata.

CDR3 nucleotide sequence: TGTGCCAGCAAGGCCGGGGCGAATGAAAAACTGTTTTTT. Translated, it gives CASKAGANEKLFF. J is TRBJ1-4 and V is TRBV2; D is perhaps TRBD1 (5 bases). This CDR3 comprises 13 residues. The germline gives CDR1 SNHLY, CDR2 FYNNEI. Trimming removed 7 bases from V and 5 bases from J, with 11 bases in between. Drawing the rest from reference TRBV2 and TRBJ1-4, the complete variable domain is EPEVTQTPSHQVTQMGQEVILRCVPISNHLYFYWYRQILGQKVEFLVSFYNNEISEKSEIFDDQFSVERPDGSNFTLKIRSTKLEDSAMYFCASKAGANEKLFFGSGTQLSVL.

The chain carries TRBV14 and TRBJ1-1, with 9 bases matching TRBD1. Germline lookup yields CDR1 SGHDN and CDR2 FVKESK. This CDR3 comprises 16 residues. After removal of 4 bases from V and 6 bases from J, the junction contained 12 bases not matched to a gene. The CDR3 loop is CASSRPRTGDMAEAFF. DNA for the CDR3: TGTGCCAGCAGCCGTCCAAGGACAGGGGATATGGCTGAAGCTTTCTTT.

The J gene is TRBJ2-3, the V gene TRBV13; possibly TRBD2 for D (6 bases). The CDR3 consists of 16 residues. CDR1 is PRHDT and CDR2 is FYEKMQ in the germline V gene (reference sequence). V lost 5 bases and J lost 2, with 17 bases in between. CDR3 amino acids: CASSPGPGRPTDTQYF. The CDR3 coding sequence is TGTGCCAGCAGCCCCGGACCAGGGAGGCCCACAGATACGCAGTATTTT.

This clone was seen only once. The rearrangement joins TRBV29-1 to TRBJ1-6; D possibly corresponds to TRBD1 (5 bases). V lost 4 bases and J 7 bases, leaving 11 bases between the germline ends. The germline V gene has CDR1 SQVTM and CDR2 ANQGSEA. This CDR3 is built from 13 residues. The CDR3 coding sequence is TGCAGCGTTGCACAGGCTGACAATTCACCCCTCCACTTT. It encodes CSVAQADNSPLHF.

This chain uses TRBV9 with TRBJ2-5; 9 bases are a match to TRBD2. The CDR3 totals 15 residues. Per the germline V gene, CDR1 is SGDLS and CDR2 is YYNGEE. The V gene end was trimmed by 0 bases and the J gene end by 5 bases; junction bases not matched to a gene: 5. The CDR3 region is CASSVDAGGLETQYF. The CDR3 nucleotides read TGTGCCAGCAGCGTAGATGCGGGGGGGCTGGAGACCCAGTACTTC.

The rearrangement joins TRBV20-1 to TRBJ1-5, with D hard to call. Per germline, CDR1 DFQATT and CDR2 SNEGSKA (reference sequence). This CDR3 is 11 amino acids long. CDR3 in DNA: TGCAGGCGGGTCCTCTCCCAGCCCCAGCATTTT. Translating it yields CRRVLSQPQHF.

The V gene is TRBV4-1, the J gene TRBJ2-5, with a possible D match to TRBD1 (5 bases). V was clipped by 5 bases and J by 5 bases, with 12 bases between them. The CDR3 is 13 amino acids. The germline CDR1 and CDR2 sequences are MGHRA and YSYEKL. The CDR3 DNA reads TGCGCCAGCAGCTCCCAGGGTTCGGAGACCCAGTACTTC. Translating it yields CASSSQGSETQYF.

The chain couples TRBV9 to TRBJ1-5; D is unclear. The CDR3 contains 14 residues. CDR1 and CDR2 from the germline V gene are SGDLS and YYNGEE. Trimming stripped 0 bases from V and 3 bases from J, with 7 bases between. CDR3 residues: CASSVDGTNQPQHF. The CDR3 DNA reads TGTGCCAGCAGCGTAGACGGTACCAATCAGCCCCAGCATTTT.

The chain joins TRBV27 to TRBJ2-7, with 7 nucleotides matching TRBD1. The ends lost 4 bases at V and 7 bases at J; junction bases unmatched: 4. Germline V gene data show CDR1 as MNHEY and CDR2 as SMNVEV (reference sequence). This CDR3 comprises 12 residues. CDR3 in amino acids: CASSSSGGEQYF. The CDR3 DNA reads as TGTGCCAGCAGTTCCTCAGGGGGAGAGCAGTACTTC.

The chain is built from TRBV5-1 and TRBJ1-1, with 9 nucleotides matching TRBD1. The junction had 8 bases not matched to a gene; V was cut back by 3 bases and J by 5 bases. The CDR3 runs 15 residues. Germline V gene data show CDR1 as SGHRS and CDR2 as YFSETQ. As DNA, the CDR3 is TGCGCCAGCAGCTCGGGGACAGGGACGGGAACTGAAGCTTTCTTT. Its protein product is CASSSGTGTGTEAFF.

The chain joins TRBV10-3 to TRBJ2-7; 9 bases are a match to TRBD1. V was clipped by 4 bases and J by 5 bases; unmatched bases: 0. Per the germline V gene, CDR1 is ENHRY and CDR2 is SYGVKD. CDR3 length: 12 residues. This CDR3 is CAISGQGDEQYF. CDR3 in DNA: TGTGCCATCAGTGGACAGGGGGACGAGCAGTACTTC.

The chain uses TRBV27 and TRBJ1-2; 11 positions match TRBD1. The CDR3 has 15 amino acids. The germline gives CDR1 MNHEY, CDR2 SMNVEV (reference sequence). Germline trimming cut 2 bases from V and 7 bases from J; bases unmatched to any gene: 6. The CDR3 DNA is TGTGCCAGCAGTTTAGGGACAGGGGGGACAGCTGGCTACACCTTC. Its translation is CASSLGTGGTAGYTF.

This clone was counted a few times. This chain uses TRBV7-2 with TRBJ1-2; possible D gene TRBD1, 6 bases. V was trimmed by 5 bases and J by 4 bases, leaving 11 bases between them. Germline V lookup: CDR1 SGHTA, CDR2 FQGNSA. This CDR3 has 13 amino acids. The CDR3: CASSRGGFYGYTF. CDR3 DNA: TGTGCCAGCAGCCGAGGGGGGTTCTATGGCTACACCTTC.

This clone was seen once. V is TRBV4-1 and J is TRBJ2-7, with 8 bases aligning to TRBD2. V trimming: 1 base; J trimming: 4 bases; junction bases outside the gene matches: 6. Germline assignment: CDR1 MGHRA and CDR2 YSYEKL. The CDR3 extends over 15 amino acids. The CDR3 spells CASSQAATGGYEQYF. DNA for the CDR3: TGCGCCAGCAGCCAAGCTGCGACGGGGGGGTACGAGCAGTACTTC.

The chain links TRBV25-1 to TRBJ2-1; D might be TRBD2 (5 bases). V was cut by 2 bases and J by 11 bases, with 10 bases left in between. The CDR3 spans 12 residues. In germline, CDR1 is MGHDK, CDR2 SYGVNS. CDR3 bases: TGTGCCAGCAGTGAAGGGTGGGAGAAGCAGTTCTTC. Its translation is CASSEGWEKQFF.